This TCR beta chain was sequenced during a study of CXCR3-negative and CXCR3-positive naive CD8 T cells. Overall study: With about 1.5 +/- 0.3 million reads per library, the TRB reads numbered around 140 million in total.

Comments on this clonotype: Antigen: not known.

CD45RO-CCR7+CD27+CD95- was the phenotype of naive CD8+ T cells. The germline V gene has CDR1 MNHEY and CDR2 SVGAGI. This CDR3 region has 14 residues. Findings and limits, study-wide: CXCR3-positive naive cells had TRB CDR3s that were more hydrophobic than CXCR3-negative naive cells had. Naive CXCR3-negative and CXCR3-positive cells had similar TRBV-TRBJ usage; memory differed.

All TRB cDNA libraries came from 5' RACE performed with UMI labels. TCRdb reprocessed the 5' RACE reads; each CDR3 protein has one entry and no DNA is given. The repertoire table contains around 81,000 distinct CDR3 sequences. Material for sequencing was naive CXCR3- CD8+ T cells from blood. As for subset: CD45RO-CCR7+CD27+CD95- naive CD8+ T cells lacking CXCR3 (TNR3-). The chain combines TRBV6-5 with TRBJ2-7; the D gene TCRdb calls, TRBD1, cannot be checked with no DNA. The sequence was collected from a human donor in good health. Some clones in this sample may be carry-over from other donors' samples. The CDR3 is CASTEGGSPYEQYF.